The rows below give T cell receptor beta chains drawn from one sample of a study of blood T cell repertoires in COVID-19. Measured with immunoSEQ multiplex PCR; TCRdb has only the in-frame clones, and not every one. The top ten clones hold 3% to 4% of a sample with 180,000 or so clones, approximately 83% of them seen once. The sample was peripheral blood. The receptor set was obtained from a man aged 55 to 70 with acute or convalescent COVID-19. CDR3s include the opening cysteine and the closing phenylalanine or tryptophan.

TRBV6-4 CASPRGRQGASGLFEQYF
TRBV13 CASSLNLGLAGANEQYF
TRBV7-3 CASSLGQANTEAFF
TRBV14 CASSQFRTGGNTGELFF
TRBV7-2 CASSRQGPGEQYF
TRBV29-1 CSVSGGSSYNEQFF
TRBV28 CASSPDRTRTKQYF
TRBV30 CAWSPGQVRSYGYTF
TRBV28 CASSKARAGMNTEAFF
TRBV27 CASSNRGTVGNSNQPQHF
TRBV19 CASSTRGGTGTQYF
TRBV5-6 CASSLPGPYEQYF
TRBV9 CASSPQVGGTGDGYTF
TRBV5-1 CASRSGRGGQETQYF
TRBV10-3 CAISEFPGANEKLFF
TRBV2 CASLLASGELFF
TRBV28 CASRTSGSGGYEQYF
TRBV5-1 CASSLGGTGGNEQYF
TRBV29-1 CSVKTGDGEKLFF
TRBV6-6 CASSQPSGRGNEQFF
TRBV4-1 CASSQDIWDRFSSYNSPLHF
TRBV18 CASSRGTGTDTQYF
TRBV10-3 CAISEGGETQYF
TRBV11-2 CASSSGRGSFTDTQYF
TRBV5-1 CASSSDRVQETQYF
TRBV5-1 CASSFRDRGINEQFF
TRBV6-6 CASRYGQNTEAFF
TRBV7-3 CASSLTALGTNSYEQYF
TRBV2 CASSLTGSNQPQHF
TRBV7-2 CASSDTGGGHEQYF
TRBV18 CASSRQGAGDEQFF
TRBV20-1 CSAPGVGEAFF
TRBV2 CASSTGQAGNTIYF
TRBV24-1 CATSGGLREPQHF
TRBV6-2/TRBV6-3 CASSRPGTGDYGYTF
TRBV19 CASSIRTGGNEKLFF
TRBV18 CASTGQGEAFF
TRBV4-1 CASSQDPHTTSGSYNEQFF
TRBV5-1 CASSNHRDTYTDTQYF
TRBV19 CASSIDGWGGRYEQYF
TRBV28 CASSSTTHSYEQYF
TRBV23-1 CASSPGQGGSPLHF
TRBV7-3 CASSVGQGVNIQYF
TRBV28 CASSEMRGPGANVLTF
TRBV19 CASSGTRSGNTIYF
TRBV7-9 CASSLRGGSIETQYF
TRBV19 CASTARGQGAWQPQHF
TRBV18 CASSPTPPGGATGNTEAFF
TRBV7-2 CASSLKQGPYNEQFF
TRBV9 CASSVGPGLGVKVDEQFF
TRBV15 CATSRQTSGSNTQYF
TRBV6-6 CASSYSRDRGDNEQFF
TRBV27 CASRRGVEYGYTF
TRBV2 CASSEKTGRGKATDTQYF
TRBV19 CASRPVWAGANNQPQHF